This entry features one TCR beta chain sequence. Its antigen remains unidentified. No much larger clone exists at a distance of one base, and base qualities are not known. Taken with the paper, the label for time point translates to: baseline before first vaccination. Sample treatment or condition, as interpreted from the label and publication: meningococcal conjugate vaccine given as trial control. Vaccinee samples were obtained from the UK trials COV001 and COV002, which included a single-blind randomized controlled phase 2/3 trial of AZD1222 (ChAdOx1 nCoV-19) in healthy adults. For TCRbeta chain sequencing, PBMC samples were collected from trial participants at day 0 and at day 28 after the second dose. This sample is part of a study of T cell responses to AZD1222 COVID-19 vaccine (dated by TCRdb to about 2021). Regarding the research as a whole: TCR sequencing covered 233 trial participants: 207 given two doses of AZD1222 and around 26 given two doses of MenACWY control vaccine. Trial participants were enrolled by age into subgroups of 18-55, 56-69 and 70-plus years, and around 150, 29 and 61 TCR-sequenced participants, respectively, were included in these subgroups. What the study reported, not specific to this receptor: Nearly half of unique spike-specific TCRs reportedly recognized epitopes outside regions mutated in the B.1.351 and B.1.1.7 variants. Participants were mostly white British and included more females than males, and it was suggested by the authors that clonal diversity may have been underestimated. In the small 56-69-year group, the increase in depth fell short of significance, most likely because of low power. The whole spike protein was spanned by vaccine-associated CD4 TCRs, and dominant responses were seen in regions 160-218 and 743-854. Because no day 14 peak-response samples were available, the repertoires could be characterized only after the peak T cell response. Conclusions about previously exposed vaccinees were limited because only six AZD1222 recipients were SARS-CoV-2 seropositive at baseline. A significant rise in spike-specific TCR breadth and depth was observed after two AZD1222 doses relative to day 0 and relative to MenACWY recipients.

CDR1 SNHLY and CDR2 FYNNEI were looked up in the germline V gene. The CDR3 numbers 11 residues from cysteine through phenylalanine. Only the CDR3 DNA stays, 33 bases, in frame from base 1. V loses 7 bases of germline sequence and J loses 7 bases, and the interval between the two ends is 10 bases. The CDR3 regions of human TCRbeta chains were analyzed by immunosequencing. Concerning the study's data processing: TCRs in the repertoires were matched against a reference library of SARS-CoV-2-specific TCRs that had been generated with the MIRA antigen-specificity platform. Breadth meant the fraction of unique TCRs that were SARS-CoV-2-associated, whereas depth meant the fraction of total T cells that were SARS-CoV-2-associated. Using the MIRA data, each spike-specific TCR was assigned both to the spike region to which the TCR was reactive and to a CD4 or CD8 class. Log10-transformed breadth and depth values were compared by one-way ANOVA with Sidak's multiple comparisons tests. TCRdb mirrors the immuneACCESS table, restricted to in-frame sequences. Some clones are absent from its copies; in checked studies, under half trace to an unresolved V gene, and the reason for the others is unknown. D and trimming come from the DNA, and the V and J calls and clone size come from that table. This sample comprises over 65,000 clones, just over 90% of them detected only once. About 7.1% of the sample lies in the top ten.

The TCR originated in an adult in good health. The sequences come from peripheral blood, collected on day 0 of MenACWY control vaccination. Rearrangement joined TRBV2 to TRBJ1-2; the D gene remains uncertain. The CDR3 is CASMWGFGYTF. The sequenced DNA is TGTGCCAGCATGTGGGGATTTGGCTACACCTTC.